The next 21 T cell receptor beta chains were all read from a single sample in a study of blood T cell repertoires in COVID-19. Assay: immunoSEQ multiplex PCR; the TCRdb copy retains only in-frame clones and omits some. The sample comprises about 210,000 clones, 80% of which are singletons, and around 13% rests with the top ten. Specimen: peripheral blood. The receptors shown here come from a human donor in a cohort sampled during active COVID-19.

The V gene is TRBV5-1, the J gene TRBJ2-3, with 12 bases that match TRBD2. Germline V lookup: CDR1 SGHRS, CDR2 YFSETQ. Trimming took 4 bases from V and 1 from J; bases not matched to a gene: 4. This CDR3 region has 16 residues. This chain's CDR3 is CASSRTSGKGTDTQYF. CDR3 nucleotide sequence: TGCGCCAGCAGCCGGACTAGCGGGAAAGGCACAGATACGCAGTATTTT.

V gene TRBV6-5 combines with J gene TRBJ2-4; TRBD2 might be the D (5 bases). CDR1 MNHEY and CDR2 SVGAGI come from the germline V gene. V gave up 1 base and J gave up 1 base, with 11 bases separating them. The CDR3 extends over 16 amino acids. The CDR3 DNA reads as TGTGCCAGCAGTTACTGGGGAGATGGGGCCAAAAACATTCAGTACTTC. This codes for CASSYWGDGAKNIQYF.

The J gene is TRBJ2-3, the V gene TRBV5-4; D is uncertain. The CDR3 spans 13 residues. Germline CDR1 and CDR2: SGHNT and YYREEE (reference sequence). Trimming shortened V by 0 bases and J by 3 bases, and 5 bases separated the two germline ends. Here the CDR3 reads CASSLARTDTQYF. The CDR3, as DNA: TGTGCCAGCAGCTTGGCGAGAACAGATACGCAGTATTTT.

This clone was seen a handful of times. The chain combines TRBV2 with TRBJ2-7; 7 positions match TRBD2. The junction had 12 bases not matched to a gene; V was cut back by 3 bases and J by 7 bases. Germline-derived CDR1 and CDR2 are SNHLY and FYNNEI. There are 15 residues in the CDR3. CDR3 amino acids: CASSEGSGAVREQYF. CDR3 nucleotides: TGTGCCAGCAGTGAGGGAAGCGGGGCCGTGAGGGAGCAGTACTTC.

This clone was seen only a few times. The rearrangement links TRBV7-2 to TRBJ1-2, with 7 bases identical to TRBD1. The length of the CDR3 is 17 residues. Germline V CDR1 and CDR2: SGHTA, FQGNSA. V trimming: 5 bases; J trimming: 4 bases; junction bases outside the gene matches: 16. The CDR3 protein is CASSPSVGWDSGYGYTF. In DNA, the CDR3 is TGTGCCAGCAGCCCTTCGGTCGGATGGGACAGTGGCTATGGCTACACCTTC.

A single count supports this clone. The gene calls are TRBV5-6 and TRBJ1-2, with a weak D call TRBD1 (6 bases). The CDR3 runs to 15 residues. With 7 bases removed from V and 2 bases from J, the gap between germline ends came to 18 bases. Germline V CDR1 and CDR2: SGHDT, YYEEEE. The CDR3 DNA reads TGTGCCAGCGCCGAAGTAGGAGACAGGAACTATGGCTACACCTTC. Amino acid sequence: CASAEVGDRNYGYTF.

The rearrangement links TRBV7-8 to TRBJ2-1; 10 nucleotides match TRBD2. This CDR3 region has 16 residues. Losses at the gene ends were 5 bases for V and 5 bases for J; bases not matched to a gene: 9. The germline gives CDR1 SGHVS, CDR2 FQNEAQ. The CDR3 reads CASSPSGLAVNNEQFF. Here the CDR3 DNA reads TGTGCCAGCAGCCCATCCGGACTAGCGGTAAACAATGAGCAGTTCTTC.

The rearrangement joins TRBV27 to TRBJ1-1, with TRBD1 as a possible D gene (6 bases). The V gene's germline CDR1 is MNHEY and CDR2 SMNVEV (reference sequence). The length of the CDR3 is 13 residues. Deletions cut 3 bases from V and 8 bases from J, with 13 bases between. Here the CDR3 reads CASSFLDRTEAFF. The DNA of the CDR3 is TGTGCCAGCAGTTTTCTCGACAGGACCGAAGCTTTCTTT.

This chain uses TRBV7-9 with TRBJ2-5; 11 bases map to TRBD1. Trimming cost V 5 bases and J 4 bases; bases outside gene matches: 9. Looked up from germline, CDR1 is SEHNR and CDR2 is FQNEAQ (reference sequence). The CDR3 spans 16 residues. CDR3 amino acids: CASSVTGTGGSETQYF. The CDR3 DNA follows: TGTGCCAGCAGCGTCACCGGGACAGGGGGATCAGAGACCCAGTACTTC.

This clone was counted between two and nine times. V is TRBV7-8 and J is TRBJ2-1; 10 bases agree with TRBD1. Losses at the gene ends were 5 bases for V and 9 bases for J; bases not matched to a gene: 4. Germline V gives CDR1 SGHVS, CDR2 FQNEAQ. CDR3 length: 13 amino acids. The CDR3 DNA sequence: TGTGCCAGCAGCGCCCGGGACAGGGGTGAGCAGTTCTTC. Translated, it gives CASSARDRGEQFF. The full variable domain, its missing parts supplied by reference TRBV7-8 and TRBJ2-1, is GAGVSQSPRYKVAKRGQDVALRCDPISGHVSLFWYQQALGQGPEFLTYFQNEAQLDKSGLPSDRFFAERPEGSVSTLKIQRTQQEDSAVYLCASSARDRGEQFFGPGTRLTVL.

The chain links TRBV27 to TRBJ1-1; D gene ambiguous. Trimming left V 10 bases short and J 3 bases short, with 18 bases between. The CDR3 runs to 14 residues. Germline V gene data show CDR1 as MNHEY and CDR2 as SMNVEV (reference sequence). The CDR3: CANKTTLLHTEAFF. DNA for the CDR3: TGTGCCAATAAGACAACCCTCCTCCACACTGAAGCTTTCTTT.

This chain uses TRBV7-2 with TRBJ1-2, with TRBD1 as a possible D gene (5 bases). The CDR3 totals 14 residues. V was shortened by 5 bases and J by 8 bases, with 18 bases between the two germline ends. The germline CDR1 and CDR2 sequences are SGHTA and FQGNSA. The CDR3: CASSTPQAPGGYTF. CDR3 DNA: TGTGCCAGCAGCACACCACAGGCCCCCGGAGGCTACACCTTC.

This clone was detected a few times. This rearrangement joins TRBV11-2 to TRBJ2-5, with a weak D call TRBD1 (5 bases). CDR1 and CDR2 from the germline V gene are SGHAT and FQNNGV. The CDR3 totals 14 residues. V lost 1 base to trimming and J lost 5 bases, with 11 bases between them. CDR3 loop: CASSLVGLGETQYF. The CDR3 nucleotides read TGTGCCAGCAGCTTAGTGGGGCTAGGGGAGACCCAGTACTTC.

CDR3 DNA: TGTGCCAGCAGTTCTCCGATTGGGACAGGGACTTGGACTGAAGCTTTCTTT. Encoded protein: CASSSPIGTGTWTEAFF. The chain has TRBV28 and TRBJ1-1, with TRBD1 identical over 9 bases. There are 17 residues in the CDR3. The ends lost 4 bases at V and 5 bases at J; junction bases unmatched: 14. From germline, CDR1 is MDHEN and CDR2 SYDVKM.

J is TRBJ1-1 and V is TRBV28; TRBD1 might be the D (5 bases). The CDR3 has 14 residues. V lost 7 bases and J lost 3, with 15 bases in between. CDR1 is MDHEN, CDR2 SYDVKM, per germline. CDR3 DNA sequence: TGTGCCAGCATAAGTCCGGTAGGGGACACTGAAGCTTTCTTT. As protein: CASISPVGDTEAFF.

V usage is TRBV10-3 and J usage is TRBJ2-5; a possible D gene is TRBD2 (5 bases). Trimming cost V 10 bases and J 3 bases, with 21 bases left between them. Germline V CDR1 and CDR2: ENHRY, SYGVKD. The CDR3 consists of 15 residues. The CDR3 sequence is CARFPILGPKETQYF. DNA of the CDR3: TGTGCCAGATTCCCGATACTAGGGCCCAAAGAGACCCAGTACTTC.

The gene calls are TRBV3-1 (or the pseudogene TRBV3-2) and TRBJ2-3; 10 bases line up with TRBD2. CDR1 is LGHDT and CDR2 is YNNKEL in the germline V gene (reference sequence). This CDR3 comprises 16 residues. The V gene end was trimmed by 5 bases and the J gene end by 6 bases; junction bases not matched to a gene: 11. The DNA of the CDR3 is TGTGCCAGCAGCTCCCAGAGCGGGGGGGCGGTTGATACGCAGTATTTT. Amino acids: CASSSQSGGAVDTQYF.

This CDR3 is CASGRQGGYGYTF. The CDR3 region has the DNA TGTGCCAGTGGGCGACAGGGCGGCTATGGCTACACCTTC. The J gene is TRBJ1-2, the V gene TRBV6-6; 7 bases align to TRBD1. The CDR3 has 13 amino acids. Unmatched junction bases numbered 8, after V lost 9 bases and J lost 4 bases. The germline CDR1 and CDR2 sequences are MNHNY and SVGAGI (reference sequence).

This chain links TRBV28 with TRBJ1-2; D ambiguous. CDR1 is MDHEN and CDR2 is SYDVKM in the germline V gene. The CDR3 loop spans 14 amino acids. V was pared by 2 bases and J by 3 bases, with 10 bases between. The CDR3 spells CASSLKLLDYGYTF. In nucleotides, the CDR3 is TGTGCCAGCAGTTTAAAACTTCTGGACTATGGCTACACCTTC.

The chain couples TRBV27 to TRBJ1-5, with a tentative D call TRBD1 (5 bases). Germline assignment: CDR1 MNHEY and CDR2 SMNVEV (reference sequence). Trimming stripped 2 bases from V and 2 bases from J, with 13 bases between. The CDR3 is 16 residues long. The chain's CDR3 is CASSLIGDEGNQPQHF. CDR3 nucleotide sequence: TGTGCCAGCAGTTTAATAGGGGATGAAGGCAATCAGCCCCAGCATTTT.

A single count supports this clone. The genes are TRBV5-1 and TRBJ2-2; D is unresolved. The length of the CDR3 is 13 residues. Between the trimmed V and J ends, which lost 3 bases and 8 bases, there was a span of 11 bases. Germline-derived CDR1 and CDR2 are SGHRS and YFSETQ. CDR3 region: CASSSYPWGELFF. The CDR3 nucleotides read TGCGCCAGCAGCTCCTACCCCTGGGGGGAGCTGTTTTTT.